Shown below are 20 T cell receptor beta chains from a single sample sequenced in a study of Graves' ophthalmopathy and Graves' hyperthyroidism. The authors amplified TCR beta CDR3 regions from RNA transcripts. RT-PCR with HTBI primers came first, then second-round multiplex PCR. MiXCR was run by TCRdb on the multiplex PCR reads, yielding one entry per CDR3 protein. The repertoire holds about 700,000 distinct CDR3 sequences, with roughly 39% as singletons. Sequencing input: peripheral blood. Source of these receptors: an adult man with Graves' ophthalmopathy.

This clonotype appeared many times. The chain carries TRBV6-5 and TRBJ2-6; D uncertain. Germline V gene lookup returns CDR1 MNHEY and CDR2 SVGAGI. This CDR3 spans 12 amino acids. The ends were cut back, 3 bases at V and 3 bases at J, with 0 bases in the middle. CDR3: CASSYGANVLTF. The CDR3 coding sequence is TGTGCCAGCAGTTATGGGGCCAACGTCCTGACTTTC.

V usage is TRBV6-5 and J usage is TRBJ1-1; D not resolved. Germline CDR1 and CDR2: MNHEY and SVGAGI. V dropped 0 bases and J dropped 1 base, with 12 bases sitting between them. The CDR3 has 16 residues. CDR3 region: CASSYSVFSTNTEAFF. CDR3 coding DNA: TGTGCCAGCAGTTACTCGGTTTTTTCCACGAACACTGAAGCTTTCTTT.

Regarding this clonotype: A much larger clone differs from this one at a single base, so this may be a read error. The rearrangement links TRBV5-5 to TRBJ1-1; maybe TRBD1 (5 bases). This CDR3 comprises 15 residues. Looked up from germline, CDR1 is SGHKS and CDR2 is YYEKEE (reference sequence). V lost 4 bases and J lost 1, with 14 bases in between. The CDR3 DNA sequence: TGTGCCAGCAGCGTTAGCATCGACAGGAACACTGAAGCTTTCTTT. This translates into CASSVSIDRNTEAFF.

This clonotype was seen repeatedly, ten times or more. This rearrangement joins TRBV4-2 to TRBJ1-6; 9 nucleotides match TRBD1. The CDR3 spans 14 residues. CDR1 LGHNA and CDR2 YNFKEQ come from the germline V gene. V lost 1 base, J lost 15 bases, and 7 bases stayed unmatched. The DNA of the CDR3 is TGTGCCAGCAGCCAAGTAAAAACGGGACAGGGCCTCCACTTT. It encodes CASSQVKTGQGLHF.

The chain recombines TRBV19 with TRBJ2-6; 11 bases are a match to TRBD2. The CDR3 sequence is 16 residues long. Germline V CDR1 and CDR2: LNHDA, SQIVND (reference sequence). Unmatched junction bases numbered 8, after V lost 9 bases and J lost 4 bases. This CDR3 is CASTTSGTAGANVLTF. Here the CDR3 DNA reads TGTGCCAGCACGACTAGCGGGACAGCCGGGGCCAACGTCCTGACTTTC.

This clonotype was recorded at least ten times. The chain uses TRBV4-2 and TRBJ1-2; TRBD1 is a possible D gene (5 bases). Trimming left V 0 bases short and J 5 bases short, with 13 bases between. The germline gives CDR1 LGHNA, CDR2 YNFKEQ. CDR3 length: 15 amino acids. The CDR3 DNA is TGTGCCAGCAGCCAAGAGGCCGACAGTCGGTATGGCTACACCTTC. Protein sequence: CASSQEADSRYGYTF.

A note on this clonotype: A junction boundary mismatches the germline segment, possibly from a read error. The chain combines TRBV6-1 with TRBJ1-5, with 7 nucleotides matching TRBD1. This CDR3 is built from 10 residues. The germline gives CDR1 MNHNS, CDR2 SASEGT. CDR3 region: CASGDSPGPF. The CDR3 DNA is TGTGCCAGTGGGGACAGCCCCGGGCCTTTT.

This chain uses TRBV10-3 with TRBJ2-7; perhaps TRBD2 as D (7 bases). Trimming shortened V by 10 bases and J by 1 base, and 23 bases separated the two germline ends. Germline CDR1 ENHRY, CDR2 SYGVKD. This CDR3 contains 16 residues. The CDR3 region has the DNA TGTGCCAGCAGCTCCTCGGGCGGGGGCGGATCCTACGAGCAGTACTTC. This codes for CASSSSGGGGSYEQYF.

V and J are TRBV15 and TRBJ1-5; 7 bases match TRBD1. Losses at the gene ends were 3 bases for V and 2 bases for J; bases not matched to a gene: 10. Germline assignment: CDR1 LNHNV and CDR2 YYDKDF (reference sequence). The CDR3 runs 17 residues. The CDR3 DNA reads TGTGCCACCAGCAGTGCTAGAGACAGGGCGGGCAATCAGCCCCAGCATTTT. Translated, it gives CATSSARDRAGNQPQHF.

This sequence joins TRBV2 and TRBJ1-4; the match to TRBD1 covers 10 bases. After removal of 5 bases from V and 8 bases from J, the junction contained 8 bases not matched to a gene. Germline loops: CDR1 SNHLY, CDR2 FYNNEI. This CDR3 is built from 15 residues. The CDR3 coding sequence is TGTGCCAGCAGTTTACCGGGACAGGGGATGGAAAAACTGTTTTTT. Protein product: CASSLPGQGMEKLFF.

This clonotype was seen repeatedly, ten times or more. This chain links TRBV4-1 with TRBJ1-2; tentative D call: TRBD1 (5 bases). The length of the CDR3 is 14 residues. Germline CDR1 MGHRA, CDR2 YSYEKL. Trimming took 1 base from V and 5 from J, leaving 11 bases between them. CDR3 nucleotide sequence: TGCGCCAGCAGCCAAGGAAGGGCAGGGTATGGCTACACCTTC. As protein: CASSQGRAGYGYTF.

The table lists this clonotype with many counts. The V gene is TRBV20-1, the J gene TRBJ1-6; D is unresolved. Trimming pared 5 bases from V and 6 bases from J, leaving 17 bases between. Germline V gene data show CDR1 as DFQATT and CDR2 as SNEGSKA (reference sequence). CDR3 length: 15 amino acids. In nucleotides, the CDR3 is TGCAGTGCTCTCCCTATCCGGATGACTAATTCACCCCTCCACTTT. Its translation is CSALPIRMTNSPLHF.

The gene calls are TRBV7-8 and TRBJ2-3; D not certain. The CDR3 consists of 15 residues. CDR1 is SGHVS, CDR2 FQNEAQ, per germline. V was shortened by 5 bases and J by 2 bases, with 14 bases between the two germline ends. CDR3 residues: CASSEQSTYTDTQYF. CDR3 in DNA: TGTGCCAGCAGCGAACAGTCCACCTACACAGATACGCAGTATTTT. The full variable domain, its missing parts supplied by reference TRBV7-8 and TRBJ2-3, is GAGVSQSPRYKVAKRGQDVALRCDPISGHVSLFWYQQALGQGPEFLTYFQNEAQLDKSGLPSDRFFAERPEGSVSTLKIQRTQQEDSAVYLCASSEQSTYTDTQYFGPGTRLTVL.

This clonotype was observed many times. This rearrangement joins TRBV9 to TRBJ2-7; the D is unclear. Between the trimmed V and J ends, which lost 0 bases and 6 bases, there was a span of 13 bases. Germline lookup yields CDR1 SGDLS and CDR2 YYNGEE. The CDR3 consists of 14 residues. In DNA form, the CDR3 reads TGTGCCAGCAGCGTAGTAAATGGACCACGCGAGCAGTACTTC. Amino acid sequence: CASSVVNGPREQYF.

The CDR3 spells CASSGGGSTYEQYF. CDR3 in DNA: TGTGCCAGCAGCGGGGGGGGTTCCACCTACGAGCAGTACTTC. V gene TRBV7-3 combines with J gene TRBJ2-7, with 7 nucleotides matching TRBD2. CDR1 SGHTA and CDR2 FQGTGA come from the germline V gene. V was pared by 5 bases and J by 2 bases, with 6 bases of the junction left unmatched. This CDR3 spans 14 amino acids.

Regarding this clonotype: A read error may produce the germline difference seen at one junction end. The CDR3 coding sequence is TGCGGTGCTAGAGGGACAGCCTACGAGCAGTACTTC. It translates to CGARGTAYEQYF. The chain recombines TRBV20-1 with TRBJ2-7, with 7 bases lining up with TRBD1. The CDR3 spans 12 residues. The germline gives CDR1 DFQATT, CDR2 SNEGSKA (reference sequence).

The V call is TRBV15, the J call TRBJ1-5; 10 bases line up with TRBD1. Germline V lookup: CDR1 LNHNV, CDR2 YYDKDF (reference sequence). Trimming removed 2 bases from V and 4 bases from J; junction bases left unmatched: 8. There are 17 residues in the CDR3. CDR3 bases: TGTGCCACCAGCAGAACCGGGACAGGGGCGCTAAATCAGCCCCAGCATTTT. Protein sequence: CATSRTGTGALNQPQHF.

As concerns this clonotype: One end of the junction is discordant with germline, which a read error may explain. This chain joins TRBV5-5 and TRBJ1-5; TRBD1 aligns across 8 bases. There are 15 residues in the CDR3. Germline V gene data show CDR1 as SGHKS and CDR2 as YYEKEE (reference sequence). The CDR3 DNA is TGTGTCAGCAGCTTGGGCGGACAGGGAAATCAGCCCCAGCATTTT. This translates into CVSSLGGQGNQPQHF.

The chain combines TRBV11-2 with TRBJ1-2, with 8 bases fitting TRBD1. Unmatched junction bases numbered 12, after V lost 5 bases and J lost 7 bases. The CDR3 is made up of 15 amino acids. Germline CDR1 is SGHAT and CDR2 is FQNNGV. CDR3 in amino acids: CASSTLGQGEAGYTF. DNA for the CDR3: TGTGCCAGCAGCACACTAGGACAGGGTGAGGCTGGCTACACCTTC.

Comment on this clonotype: With a much larger clone just one base away, this may be a read error. The chain carries TRBV13 and TRBJ2-7; D might be TRBD2 (6 bases). Trimming took 5 bases from V and 3 from J, leaving 11 bases between them. There are 13 residues in the CDR3. From germline, CDR1 is PRHDT and CDR2 FYEKMQ (reference sequence). The CDR3 loop is CASSQEEGYEQYF. The DNA of the CDR3 is TGTGCCAGCAGCCAAGAGGAGGGCTACGAGCAGTACTTC.